The 28 T cell receptor beta chains below come from one sample, sequenced in a study of T cells in Graves' hyperthyroidism and ophthalmopathy. Amplified TCR beta CDR3 regions derived from RNA transcripts. HTBI primers were the set used in a first-round RT-PCR of the TCR CDR3. MiXCR, run by TCRdb on the multiplex PCR reads, gives a single entry per CDR3 protein. Among roughly 400,000 distinct CDR3 sequences listed, around 15% were seen once. Sequencing was done on a sample of blood. These receptors all stem from a middle-aged man with Graves' ophthalmopathy.

The chain couples TRBV9 to TRBJ2-3; TRBD1 or TRBD2 may be the D gene (5 bases each). Germline V gene lookup returns CDR1 SGDLS and CDR2 YYNGEE. Trimming took off 0 bases at V and 3 bases at J, with 11 bases between the two ends. The CDR3 runs to 15 residues. In nucleotides, the CDR3 is TGTGCCAGCAGCGTAGAGGGGCGCGGGACAGATACGCAGTATTTT. Translated, it gives CASSVEGRGTDTQYF.

This clonotype was seen many times. The chain employs TRBV11-2 and TRBJ2-5, with 9 bases fitting TRBD1. The trim removed 1 base at V and 4 bases at J, leaving 4 bases unmatched. Germline assignment: CDR1 SGHAT and CDR2 FQNNGV. CDR3 length: 15 amino acids. CDR3 sequence: CASSLGTGVGETQYF. The CDR3 nucleotides are TGTGCCAGCAGCTTAGGGACAGGGGTTGGAGAGACCCAGTACTTC.

The chain couples TRBV27 to TRBJ1-1; D uncertain. This CDR3 region has 16 residues. Deletions cut 7 bases from V and 1 base from J, with 19 bases between. Germline V CDR1 and CDR2: MNHEY, SMNVEV (reference sequence). The CDR3 nucleotides are TGTGCCAGCATGCAAATGACCGGGAGACCGAACACTGAAGCTTTCTTT. This gives the protein CASMQMTGRPNTEAFF.

This clonotype was recorded at least ten times. The V call is TRBV18, the J call TRBJ2-3; no reliable D call. CDR1 is KGHSH and CDR2 is LQKENI in the germline V gene. V gave up 3 bases and J gave up 0 bases, with 7 bases separating them. The CDR3 length is 14 residues. The CDR3 DNA reads TGTGCCAGCTCACCCCAGCCAAGCACAGATACGCAGTATTTT. Its protein product is CASSPQPSTDTQYF. Full variable domain (outside the CDR3, taken from reference TRBV18 and TRBJ2-3): NAGVMQNPRHLVRRRGQEARLRCSPMKGHSHVYWYRQLPEEGLKFMVYLQKENIIDESGMPKERFSAEFPKEGPSILRIQQVVRGDSAAYFCASSPQPSTDTQYFGPGTRLTVL.

This sequence joins TRBV27 and TRBJ1-5; weak D call: TRBD1 (5 bases). The germline V and J ends were trimmed by 4 bases and 2 bases, with 12 bases remaining between them. CDR1 and CDR2 (germline): MNHEY, SMNVEV (reference sequence). This CDR3 comprises 15 residues. The CDR3 here is CASSSAGGGNQPQHF. In nucleotides, the CDR3 is TGTGCCAGCAGTTCCGCCGGGGGTGGCAATCAGCCCCAGCATTTT.

This clonotype was detected many times. The gene calls are TRBV30 and TRBJ2-7; TRBD1 aligns across 9 bases. The CDR3 loop spans 15 amino acids. J lost 7 bases, V lost 0 bases, and 10 bases had no gene match. The germline V gene encodes CDR1 GTSNPN and CDR2 SVGIG (reference sequence). In DNA, the CDR3 is TGTGCCTGGAGTGTATTTGGACAGGGGTTGCGGGAGCAGTACTTC. Translated, it gives CAWSVFGQGLREQYF.

This sequence joins TRBV10-2 and TRBJ2-7, with 9 bases lining up with TRBD2. This CDR3 has 16 amino acids. CDR1 and CDR2 from the germline V gene are WSHSY and SAAADI. The junction had 16 bases not matched to a gene; V was cut back by 10 bases and J by 3 bases. CDR3 sequence (DNA): TGCGCCACCTTAGGGGTGCGGGAGGGCCCATTCTACGAGCAGTACTTC. Its translation: CATLGVREGPFYEQYF.

The V call is TRBV7-2, the J call TRBJ2-1; possible D gene TRBD1, 6 bases. Germline V gene data show CDR1 as SGHTA and CDR2 as FQGNSA. CDR3 length: 14 residues. V lost 5 bases to trimming and J lost 6 bases, with 14 bases between them. The CDR3 is CASSPGQSPNEQFF. The CDR3 nucleotides are TGTGCCAGCAGCCCCGGACAGTCTCCCAATGAGCAGTTCTTC.

This clonotype has a count of ten or more. J is TRBJ2-2 and V is TRBV7-8; 12 bases align to TRBD2. The ends lost 5 bases at V and 1 base at J; junction bases unmatched: 14. The CDR3 loop spans 20 amino acids. CDR1 is SGHVS and CDR2 is FQNEAQ in the germline V gene. CDR3 sequence: CASSARGPSGRAGNTGELFF. The DNA for the CDR3 is TGTGCCAGCAGCGCCAGGGGGCCTAGCGGGAGGGCCGGGAACACCGGGGAGCTGTTTTTT.

This clonotype has a handful of counts. CDR3 loop: CSAFTGGNTGELFF. The CDR3 bases are TGCAGCGCTTTTACAGGGGGGAACACCGGGGAGCTGTTTTTT. This chain connects TRBV29-1 to TRBJ2-2; TRBD1 matches at 8 bases. CDR1 and CDR2 (germline): SQVTM, ANQGSEA. V was clipped by 7 bases and J by 1 base; unmatched bases: 5. This CDR3 has 14 residues.

This clonotype was counted between two and nine times. The chain joins TRBV5-1 to TRBJ2-2, with D perhaps TRBD1 or TRBD2 (5 bases each). The V end was cut by 0 bases, the J end by 0 bases, with 9 bases between. In germline, CDR1 is SGHRS, CDR2 YFSETQ. The CDR3 has 16 residues. As DNA, the CDR3 is TGCGCCAGCAGCTTGGAATGGGGGTCGAACACCGGGGAGCTGTTTTTT. This codes for CASSLEWGSNTGELFF.

This chain uses TRBV29-1 with TRBJ2-7, with D tentatively TRBD2 (5 bases). The CDR3 is made up of 13 amino acids. V was clipped by 7 bases and J by 2 bases, with 15 bases between them. Germline-derived CDR1 and CDR2 are SQVTM and ANQGSEA. CDR3: CSARTGGAYEQYF. CDR3 bases: TGCAGCGCCAGGACTGGCGGAGCCTACGAGCAGTACTTC.

CDR3 nucleotides: TGCAGCGTTTTTGCTAATGAGCAGTTCTTC. As protein: CSVFANEQFF. This sequence joins TRBV29-1 and TRBJ2-1; D ambiguous. Trimming took off 5 bases at V and 7 bases at J, with 6 bases between the two ends. CDR3 size: 10 residues. Germline V lookup: CDR1 SQVTM, CDR2 ANQGSEA.

This clonotype was counted ten times or more. V is TRBV7-9 and J is TRBJ2-7, with TRBD1 identical over 8 bases. CDR3 size: 15 residues. After removal of 5 bases from V and 4 bases from J, the junction contained 10 bases not matched to a gene. Germline CDR1 and CDR2: SEHNR and FQNEAQ (reference sequence). The CDR3 is CASSPPTGAGYEQYF. CDR3 in DNA: TGTGCCAGCAGCCCCCCGACAGGGGCGGGATACGAGCAGTACTTC.

The table lists this clonotype with many counts. This chain joins TRBV5-1 and TRBJ1-1; 10 bases fit TRBD1. The CDR3 runs to 13 residues. Trimming took 7 bases from V and 11 from J; bases not matched to a gene: 11. In germline, CDR1 is SGHRS, CDR2 YFSETQ. CDR3 DNA: TGCGCCAGCTGCCCTCCGGGACAGGGGTTGGCTTTCTTT. Protein sequence: CASCPPGQGLAFF.

This clonotype was observed a few times. The genes are TRBV2 and TRBJ2-1, with D possibly matching TRBD2 (10 bases). Trimming removed 7 bases from V and 7 bases from J, with 26 bases in between. Germline V gene lookup returns CDR1 SNHLY and CDR2 FYNNEI. The CDR3 extends over 17 amino acids. CDR3: CASNWDRANSGRNEQFF. CDR3 nucleotide sequence: TGTGCCAGCAACTGGGACAGGGCGAATAGCGGGAGGAATGAGCAGTTCTTC.

This clonotype showed up just a few times. A single base separates this from a much larger clone, so it may be a read error. The chain joins TRBV2 to TRBJ2-1, with 10 bases identical to TRBD2. The DNA matches TRBJ2-7 better at its end, which makes the J call doubtful. Germline assignment: CDR1 SNHLY and CDR2 FYNNEI. The CDR3 totals 17 residues. CDR3 nucleotides: TGTGCCAGCAGCGACTTCCTAGCGGGAGTGGTTAAGGATGAGCAGTACTTC. Translated: CASSDFLAGVVKDEQYF.

The J gene is TRBJ2-7, the V gene TRBV5-1; tentative D call: TRBD2 (5 bases). The CDR3 is 15 amino acids. Trimming removed 4 bases from V and 1 base from J, with 15 bases in between. Germline lookup yields CDR1 SGHRS and CDR2 YFSETQ. As DNA, the CDR3 is TGCGCCAGCAGCCCTGGACCGACGGGATCCTACGAGCAGTACTTC. It specifies CASSPGPTGSYEQYF. The whole variable domain, remainder taken from reference TRBV5-1 and TRBJ2-7, is KAGVTQTPRYLIKTRGQQVTLSCSPISGHRSVSWYQQTPGQGLQFLFEYFSETQRNKGNFPGRFSGRQFSNSRSEMNVSTLELGDSALYLCASSPGPTGSYEQYFGPGTRLTVT.

The table lists this clonotype with a few counts. This chain joins TRBV7-3 and TRBJ1-2; 11 bases align to TRBD1. CDR1 and CDR2 (germline): SGHTA, FQGTGA. Germline trimming cut 2 bases from V and 6 bases from J; bases unmatched to any gene: 14. The CDR3 covers 18 residues. The CDR3 bases are TGTGCCAGCAGCTTACTGCCCGGGACAGGGGGGCTCAGCCATGGCTACACCTTC. Translating it yields CASSLLPGTGGLSHGYTF.

This clonotype was found many times. The chain uses TRBV28 and TRBJ1-5, with unresolved D. CDR1 and CDR2 (germline): MDHEN, SYDVKM. Trimming pared 5 bases from V and 6 bases from J, leaving 17 bases between. The CDR3 is 15 residues long. The CDR3 reads CASSLREGGFQPQHF. The DNA of the CDR3 is TGTGCCAGCAGTCTCCGGGAGGGAGGTTTTCAGCCCCAGCATTTT.

V and J are TRBV27 and TRBJ2-2; D is uncertain. This CDR3 comprises 13 residues. Germline V gene data show CDR1 as MNHEY and CDR2 as SMNVEV (reference sequence). Trimming removed 3 bases at V and 6 bases at J, with 8 bases between. The CDR3 coding sequence is TGTGCCAGCAGTTTTCGGTGGGCCGGGGAGCTGTTTTTT. Translated: CASSFRWAGELFF.

The V and J genes are TRBV20-1 and TRBJ2-1, with 11 bases that match TRBD2. V gave up 2 bases and J gave up 4 bases; unmatched junction bases: 4. Germline V gene lookup returns CDR1 DFQATT and CDR2 SNEGSKA (reference sequence). The CDR3 extends over 15 amino acids. CDR3 sequence: CSARPTSGGYNEQFF. CDR3 DNA: TGCAGTGCTAGACCCACTAGCGGGGGATACAATGAGCAGTTCTTC.

This clonotype was detected only a few times. The chain links TRBV9 to TRBJ2-1; 8 bases are shared with TRBD1. This CDR3 has 16 residues. J gave up 1 base and V 0 bases, and 3 bases lay outside the gene matches. From germline, CDR1 is SGDLS and CDR2 YYNGEE. CDR3 DNA sequence: TGTGCCAGCAGCGTAGCTGGACAGGGATCCTACAATGAGCAGTTCTTC. The encoded protein is CASSVAGQGSYNEQFF.

This clonotype was recorded only once. The chain recombines TRBV12-3 or TRBV12-4 with TRBJ2-7, with 9 bases lining up with TRBD1. The CDR3 length is 16 residues. V was clipped by 6 bases and J by 2 bases; unmatched bases: 11. The CDR3 bases are TGTGCCAGCAGCTGGGGGCGGGACAGGGAAACCTACGAGCAGTACTTC. Translated, it gives CASSWGRDRETYEQYF.

The chain joins TRBV12-3 or TRBV12-4 to TRBJ2-7; TRBD2 might be the D (5 bases). The CDR3 has 16 amino acids. Trimming cost V 7 bases and J 0 bases, with 19 bases left between them. Here the CDR3 reads CASTSLEGASSYEQYF. CDR3 in DNA: TGTGCCAGCACCTCCCTAGAGGGCGCAAGCTCCTACGAGCAGTACTTC.

The sample holds many counts of this clonotype. The genes are TRBV6-2 or TRBV6-3 and TRBJ2-5; D gene ambiguous. Germline V lookup: CDR1 MNHEY, CDR2 SVGEGT. Trimming stripped 2 bases from V and 5 bases from J, with 18 bases between. The CDR3 consists of 16 residues. The CDR3, as DNA: TGTGCCAGCAGTTACCTTCGGACCCAACACGAGGAGACCCAGTACTTC. Translation gives CASSYLRTQHEETQYF.

There are a few counts of this clonotype. This chain joins TRBV29-1 and TRBJ2-2, with D perhaps matching TRBD1 (6 bases). The ends were cut back, 6 bases at V and 4 bases at J, with 18 bases in the middle. Germline assignment: CDR1 SQVTM and CDR2 ANQGSEA. This CDR3 spans 15 amino acids. The CDR3 reads CSVGPGEQGTGELFF. For the CDR3, the DNA is TGCAGCGTGGGTCCAGGGGAACAAGGCACCGGGGAGCTGTTTTTT.

The gene calls are TRBV3-1 and TRBJ2-3; D might be TRBD1 (6 bases). The length of the CDR3 is 17 residues. The germline V gene encodes CDR1 LGHDT and CDR2 YNNKEL (reference sequence). V lost 0 bases and J lost 3, with 16 bases in between. DNA for the CDR3: TGTGCCAGCAGCCAAGAGTTAAGGACAGTGGGGACAGATACGCAGTATTTT. The encoded protein is CASSQELRTVGTDTQYF.